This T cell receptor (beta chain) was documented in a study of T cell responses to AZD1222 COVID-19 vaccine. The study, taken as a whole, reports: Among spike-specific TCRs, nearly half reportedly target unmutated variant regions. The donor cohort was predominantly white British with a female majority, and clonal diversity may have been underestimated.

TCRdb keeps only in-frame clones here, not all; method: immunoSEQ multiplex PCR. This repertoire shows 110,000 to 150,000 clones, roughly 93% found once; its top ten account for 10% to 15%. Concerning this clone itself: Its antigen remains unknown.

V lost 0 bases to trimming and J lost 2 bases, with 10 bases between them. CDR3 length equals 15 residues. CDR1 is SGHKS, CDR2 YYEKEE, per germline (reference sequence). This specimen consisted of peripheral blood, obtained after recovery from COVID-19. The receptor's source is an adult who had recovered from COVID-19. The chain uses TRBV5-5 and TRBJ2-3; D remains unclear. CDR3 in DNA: TGTGCCAGCAGCTTGGGGGCCGGGTACACAGATACGCAGTATTTT. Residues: CASSLGAGYTDTQYF.